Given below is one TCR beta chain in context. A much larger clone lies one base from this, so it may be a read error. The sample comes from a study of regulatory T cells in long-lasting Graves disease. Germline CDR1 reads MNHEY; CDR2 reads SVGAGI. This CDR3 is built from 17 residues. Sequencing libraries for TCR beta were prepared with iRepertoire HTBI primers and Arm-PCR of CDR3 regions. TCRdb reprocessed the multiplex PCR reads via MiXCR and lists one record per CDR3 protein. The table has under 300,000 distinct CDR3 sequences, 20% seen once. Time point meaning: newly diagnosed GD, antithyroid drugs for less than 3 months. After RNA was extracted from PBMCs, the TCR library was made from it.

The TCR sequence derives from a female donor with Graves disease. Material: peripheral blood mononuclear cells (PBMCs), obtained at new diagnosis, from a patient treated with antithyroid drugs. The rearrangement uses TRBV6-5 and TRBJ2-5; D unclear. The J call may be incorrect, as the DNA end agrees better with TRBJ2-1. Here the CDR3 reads CASSYVRSAEFTYEQFF. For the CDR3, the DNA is TGTGCCAGCAGCTACGTTCGTTCGGCAGAGTTCACCTACGAGCAGTTCTTC.